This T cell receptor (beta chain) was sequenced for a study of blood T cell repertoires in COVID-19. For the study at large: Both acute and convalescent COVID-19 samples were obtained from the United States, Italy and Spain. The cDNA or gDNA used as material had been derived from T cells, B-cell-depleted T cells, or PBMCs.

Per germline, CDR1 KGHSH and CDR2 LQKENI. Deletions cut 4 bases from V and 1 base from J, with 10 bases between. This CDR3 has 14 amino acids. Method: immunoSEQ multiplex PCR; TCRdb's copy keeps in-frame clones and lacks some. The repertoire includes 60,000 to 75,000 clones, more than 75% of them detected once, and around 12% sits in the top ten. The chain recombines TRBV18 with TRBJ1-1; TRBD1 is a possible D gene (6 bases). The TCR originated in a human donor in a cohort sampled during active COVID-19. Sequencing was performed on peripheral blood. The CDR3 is CASSLNRANTEAFF. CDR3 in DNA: TGTGCCAGCTCACTTAACAGGGCGAACACTGAAGCTTTCTTT.